This TCR beta chain was profiled in a study of vaccination and CD4 T cells after COVID-19 (dated by TCRdb to between 2021 and 2024). Study-wide context: Every convalescent patient had a positive nasal swab PCR test for SARS-CoV-2, with mild disease in roughly ten patients and severe disease in one. The time from the second vaccine dose to post-vaccine blood sampling had a median of around 72 days and ranged from roughly 12 to 241 days. As controls, cultures received a CEFX viral epitope pool (the positive control), an HIV-1 Nef peptide pool (the negative control), or no peptide at all. The convalescent cohort comprised six males and four females, including two Hispanic individuals, seven Caucasians, two Asians and one multiracial person. The spike-specific CD4+ TCR repertoire was compared before and after mRNA vaccination in around ten COVID-19 convalescent patients and a handful of infection-naive healthy vaccine recipients. Post-COVID blood samples from convalescent patients were collected a median of around 110 days after diagnosis, with a range of roughly 35 to 180 days. Overlapping spike peptide pools from SARS-CoV-2 and from the common cold coronaviruses HCoV-NL63, HCoV-OC43 and HCoV-229E were used as culture stimuli. Participants got two doses of the Pfizer-BioNTech BNT162b2 vaccine (n=8) or two doses of the Moderna mRNA-1273 vaccine (n=2). What the research found in general, with its limitations: An increase in the median number of SARS-CoV-2-reactive clonotypes from around 20 after infection to roughly 36 after vaccination was observed, but the change was not found to be significant. Nearly all vaccine-specific clones in convalescent patients (304 of 307) were mono-reactive for SARS-CoV-2 spike rather than cross-reactive with common cold coronaviruses. The study included relatively few convalescent patients and did not analyze early timepoints after natural infection. Among convalescent patients, a median about 86% of the SARS-CoV-2-reactive clones seen after vaccination appeared only after vaccination, which suggests priming specific to the vaccine.

Libraries came from PCR. TCR sequencing of DNA from cultured CD4+ T cells used the Oncomine TCR Beta short-read assay at the Johns Hopkins FTIC core. The QIAamp micro DNA kit was used to extract genomic DNA from the cultured CD4+ T cells. Oncomine TCR Beta libraries from cultured CD4+ T cells were pooled using unique dual indexes and sequenced on an Illumina iSeq 100. In the source study's methods: Non-productive sequences were removed, and CDR3s not starting with C, not ending with F or W, or shorter than 7 amino acids were discarded. The MANAFEST web application identified antigen-specific clonotypes by comparing peptide-stimulated wells against reference wells and other culture wells. For a clone to be called positive, the clone needed an FDR below 0.05, an odds ratio above 5, and a productive frequency above 0.1% in at least two of three replicate wells. Clonotypes that were significantly expanded in both SARS-CoV-2 spike wells and at least one common cold coronavirus spike condition were defined as cross-reactive. Similarity between CDR3 sequences was evaluated in R version 3.6.1 using Levenshtein distances (stringdist) and unrooted phylogenetic trees (ape). TCRdb reran the public reads through fastp at Q25 and MiXCR, keeping productive beta chains. Each record represents a unique CDR3 protein, reported with the most common genes and DNA among its rows. TCRdb's processing, not the authors' own work, is the source of the V and J calls. Counted in this sample were some 13,000 distinct CDR3 sequences; approximately 40% of them appeared once. The top ten constitute roughly 14% of the sample.

Including cysteine and phenylalanine, the CDR3 has 14 amino acids. Only CDR3 DNA remains: 42 bases, in frame from the first base. Reading the germline V gene gives CDR1 MNHNS and CDR2 SASEGT. V lost 6 bases and J lost 7 bases, and the count of bases not matched to a germline gene is 7. In the paper's terms, the treatment or condition label means: roughly 11-day PBMC culture with coronavirus spike peptide pools or control peptides (ViraFEST assay). To expand antigen-specific T cells with peptide pools and then pick out the expanded clonotypes through TCR sequencing, the study relied on the ViraFEST assay. The convalescent patients' positive SARS-CoV-2 PCR tests fell between March and December 2020, which was before the Alpha, Beta and Delta variants emerged in the United States. Roughly 2.1 million PBMCs per well were cultured in IMDM with approximately 4.9% human AB serum and around 10 IU/ml IL-2, plus 10 ug/ml peptide pools. On days 3 and 7, half of the culture medium was replaced with fresh IL-2-containing medium. After 10 to 11 days of culture, CD4+ T cells were isolated by negative selection with the EasySep CD4+ T cell isolation kit. Ficoll-Paque Plus gradient centrifugation was used to isolate PBMCs from whole blood, and the isolated PBMCs were then either used fresh or cryopreserved at -140C. In general, triplicate wells were set up for every culture condition.

A word on this clonotype: Its cognate antigen has yet to be identified. Base qualities are missing; no much larger clone stands one base away.

The sequenced sample consisted of CD4+ T cells from blood, cultured in vitro. The chain joins TRBV6-1 to TRBJ2-2; TRBD2 lines up with 8 middle nucleotides. This clonotype was sampled from a human donor who had recovered from COVID-19. The sequence in DNA is TGTGCCAGCAGGATGTACGGGGGGGTCGGGGAGCTGTTTTTT. This sequence encodes CASRMYGGVGELFF.